This passage covers 25 T cell receptor beta chains from one sample sequenced in a study of shared clonotypes between healthy human individuals. The assay was immunoSEQ multiplex PCR, and TCRdb's table has in-frame clones only and misses some. The table lists a few hundred thousand clones, 97% of them singletons. Material for sequencing was naive CD4+ T cells sorted from blood. Specified subset: CD45RA+ positively selected. The source of these receptors is a woman aged 25 to 39 in good health.

This chain joins TRBV5-4 and TRBJ2-7; D possibly corresponds to TRBD2 (6 bases). Trimming shortened V by 0 bases and J by 0 bases, and 16 bases separated the two germline ends. Germline CDR1 and CDR2: SGHNT and YYREEE (reference sequence). The length of the CDR3 is 17 residues. For the CDR3, the DNA is TGTGCCAGCAGCTTGGCGGGGCCGGGACTTAGCTCCTACGAGCAGTACTTC. As protein: CASSLAGPGLSSYEQYF.

V gene TRBV18 combines with J gene TRBJ2-7, with D possibly matching TRBD1 (5 bases). The CDR3 length is 18 residues. CDR1 KGHSH and CDR2 LQKENI come from the germline V gene. Trimming took 2 bases from V and 0 from J, leaving 20 bases between them. Here the CDR3 reads CASSPGVARQGSSYEQYF. The CDR3 DNA follows: TGTGCCAGCTCACCAGGGGTAGCACGGCAGGGTTCCTCCTACGAGCAGTACTTC.

This clone was seen more than once but under ten times. This chain links TRBV18 with TRBJ1-5; tentative D call: TRBD1 (5 bases). CDR1 is KGHSH, CDR2 LQKENI, per germline. Trimming shortened V by 5 bases and J by 2 bases, and 10 bases separated the two germline ends. CDR3 length: 14 residues. This chain's CDR3 is CASSTGRGNQPQHF. The CDR3, as DNA: TGTGCCAGCTCAACAGGACGAGGCAATCAGCCCCAGCATTTT.

V gene TRBV7-9 combines with J gene TRBJ2-1; 8 bases map to TRBD1. CDR3 size: 18 residues. V trimming: 2 bases; J trimming: 5 bases; junction bases outside the gene matches: 14. CDR1 is SEHNR, CDR2 FQNEAQ, per germline (reference sequence). The CDR3 DNA sequence: TGTGCCAGCAGCTTATCATGGTCAGGGGGCCTGGCCCACAATGAGCAGTTCTTC. Translated, it gives CASSLSWSGGLAHNEQFF.

The DNA of the CDR3 is TGTGCCAGCAGATTTAGCGGGGGTACTGAGCAGTTCTTC. Protein: CASRFSGGTEQFF. J is TRBJ2-1 and V is TRBV7-2, with 9 nucleotides matching TRBD2. Germline-derived CDR1 and CDR2 are SGHTA and FQGNSA. CDR3 length equals 13 residues. The ends lost 6 bases at V and 9 bases at J; junction bases unmatched: 6.

This chain uses TRBV27 with TRBJ1-5, with 7 bases that match TRBD1. There are 17 residues in the CDR3. V dropped 4 bases and J dropped 4; count of bases not matched to a gene: 13. The V gene's germline CDR1 is MNHEY and CDR2 SMNVEV (reference sequence). The CDR3 protein is CASSSFPSGTVNQPQHF. The CDR3 DNA reads TGTGCCAGCAGTTCTTTCCCATCCGGGACAGTTAATCAGCCCCAGCATTTT.

The chain combines TRBV18 with TRBJ2-7, with D possibly being TRBD1 or TRBD2 (5 bases each). V was shortened by 5 bases and J by 0 bases, with 14 bases between the two germline ends. The germline V gene has CDR1 KGHSH and CDR2 LQKENI. The CDR3 extends over 15 amino acids. The CDR3 spells CASSSGTASSYEQYF. The CDR3 nucleotides read TGTGCCAGCTCATCCGGGACGGCGAGCTCCTACGAGCAGTACTTC.

This chain links TRBV5-1 with TRBJ1-3, with D tentatively TRBD1 (5 bases). The CDR3 has 15 residues. Deletions cut 0 bases from V and 2 bases from J, with 9 bases between. Germline V gives CDR1 SGHRS, CDR2 YFSETQ. The CDR3 protein is CASSLATTAGNTIYF. CDR3 nucleotide sequence: TGCGCCAGCAGCTTGGCCACGACAGCTGGAAACACCATATATTTT.

V is TRBV9 and J is TRBJ2-3; 9 nucleotides match TRBD1. Trimming cost V 2 bases and J 0 bases; bases outside gene matches: 1. Germline CDR1 and CDR2: SGDLS and YYNGEE. The CDR3 has 15 amino acids. CDR3 in DNA: TGTGCCAGCAGCGTGGGGACAGGGAGCACAGATACGCAGTATTTT. Residues: CASSVGTGSTDTQYF.

This chain connects TRBV28 to TRBJ1-2, with 10 bases aligning to TRBD1. CDR3 length: 14 amino acids. With 5 bases clipped from V and 9 bases from J, the junction kept 9 bases outside the gene matches. Germline CDR1 and CDR2: MDHEN and SYDVKM. The CDR3 DNA is TGTGCCAGCAGTGCGGGACAGGGGAAAAGGAGCTACACCTTC. The encoded protein is CASSAGQGKRSYTF.

V and J are TRBV1 and TRBJ2-6; the table's D call of TRBD1 was not tested on the DNA. TRBV1 counts as a pseudogene. The CDR3 is 13 residues long. CDR3 amino acids: CTSAQSRANVLTF. The CDR3 region has the DNA TGCACCAGTGCACAAAGTCGGGCCAACGTCCTGACTTTC.

Points on this clone: An end of the junction differs from the germline gene, which may be a read error. This chain joins TRBV20-1 and TRBJ2-1, with D maybe TRBD1 (6 bases). Germline V gene lookup returns CDR1 DFQATT and CDR2 SNEGSKA (reference sequence). The CDR3 loop spans 9 amino acids. The CDR3, as DNA: TGCAGCCCCGGAAGGGGGACCGTCTTC. Amino acids: CSPGRGTVF.

The chain recombines TRBV2 with TRBJ1-5; no firm D call. Germline assignment: CDR1 SNHLY and CDR2 FYNNEI. The V end lost 5 bases, the J end lost 7 bases, and 9 bases lay between the germline ends. This CDR3 is built from 12 residues. CDR3 sequence: CASSLDYQPQHF. The CDR3 region has the DNA TGTGCCAGCAGTTTAGATTACCAGCCCCAGCATTTT.

The chain couples TRBV11-3 to TRBJ2-2, with TRBD2 matching 7 bases. This CDR3 has 14 amino acids. Looked up from germline, CDR1 is SGHNT and CDR2 is YENEEA. V lost 5 bases, J lost 6 bases, and 6 bases stayed unmatched. The CDR3 loop is CASSPPTSPGELFF. CDR3 DNA sequence: TGTGCCAGCAGCCCTCCGACTAGCCCCGGGGAGCTGTTTTTT. The full variable domain, completed using reference TRBV11-3 and TRBJ2-2, is EAGVVQSPRYKIIEKKQPVAFWCNPISGHNTLYWYLQNLGQGPELLIRYENEEAVDDSQLPKDRFSAERLKGVDSTLKIQPAELGDSAVYLCASSPPTSPGELFFGEGSRLTVL.

The V and J genes are TRBV5-6 and TRBJ2-7; D assignment may be TRBD1 or TRBD2 (6 bases each). The germline V and J ends were trimmed by 3 bases and 3 bases, with 22 bases remaining between them. CDR1 SGHDT and CDR2 YYEEEE come from the germline V gene. The CDR3 loop spans 17 amino acids. The CDR3 loop is CASSSGGRVLLLYEQYF. CDR3 in DNA: TGTGCCAGCAGCTCTGGGGGGCGAGTTCTCCTACTCTACGAGCAGTACTTC. Filled out from reference TRBV5-6 and TRBJ2-7, the complete variable domain reads DAGVTQSPTHLIKTRGQQVTLRCSPKSGHDTVSWYQQALGQGPQFIFQYYEEEERQRGNFPDRFSGHQFPNYSSELNVNALLLGDSALYLCASSSGGRVLLLYEQYFGPGTRLTVT.

This chain links TRBV28 with TRBJ2-1; 12 bases line up with TRBD2. CDR3 length: 16 amino acids. V lost 2 bases to trimming and J lost 4 bases; unmatched junction nucleotides: 3. Germline-derived CDR1 and CDR2 are MDHEN and SYDVKM. CDR3 nucleotides: TGTGCCAGCAGTTTAACTAGCGGGGGGTATTACAATGAGCAGTTCTTC. It specifies CASSLTSGGYYNEQFF.

The rearrangement uses TRBV5-1 and TRBJ1-4, with no clear D. The V gene lost 4 bases and the J gene lost 7 bases, with 5 bases spanning the gap. CDR1 SGHRS and CDR2 YFSETQ come from the germline V gene. The CDR3 runs to 11 residues. CDR3: CASSDGEKLFF. DNA for the CDR3: TGCGCCAGCAGCGACGGTGAAAAACTGTTTTTT.

The chain employs TRBV13 and TRBJ1-4, with unresolved D. Trimming cost V 5 bases and J 8 bases, with 9 bases left between them. The CDR3 contains 12 residues. In germline, CDR1 is PRHDT, CDR2 FYEKMQ (reference sequence). The CDR3 region is CASSRGVEKLFF. CDR3 sequence (DNA): TGTGCCAGCAGCCGCGGGGTAGAAAAACTGTTTTTT.

This rearrangement joins TRBV7-6 to TRBJ2-1; no definite D call. Germline V CDR1 and CDR2: SGHVS, FNYEAQ. The V and J ends lost 5 bases and 3 bases respectively, with 8 bases between them. The CDR3 has 13 residues. This chain's CDR3 is CASSGRIYNEQFF. In DNA form, the CDR3 reads TGTGCCAGCAGCGGCAGGATCTACAATGAGCAGTTCTTC.

This chain connects TRBV19 to TRBJ1-5; D is perhaps TRBD1 (6 bases). The CDR3 contains 18 residues. Trimming stripped 4 bases from V and 0 bases from J, with 19 bases between. Germline CDR1 LNHDA, CDR2 SQIVND (reference sequence). The CDR3 DNA is TGTGCCAGTAGTAAAGGGGGGACGGTGAAATATAGCAATCAGCCCCAGCATTTT. Amino acids: CASSKGGTVKYSNQPQHF.

Notes on this clone: Additional DNA sequences in this sample encode the identical CDR3. The chain recombines TRBV5-1 with TRBJ1-1; 11 nucleotides align to TRBD1. CDR1 and CDR2 (germline): SGHRS, YFSETQ. J was trimmed by 4 bases and V by 0 bases; bases with no gene match: 2. The CDR3 runs to 15 residues. The CDR3, as DNA: TGCGCCAGCAGCTTGGCTGGGACAGGGGGCACTGAAGCTTTCTTT. Translating it yields CASSLAGTGGTEAFF.

This rearrangement joins TRBV10-3 to TRBJ1-2; D is undetermined. The CDR3 covers 15 residues. V was shortened by 3 bases and J by 4 bases, with 15 bases between the two germline ends. Germline V gives CDR1 ENHRY, CDR2 SYGVKD. The CDR3 region has the DNA TGTGCCATCAGTGACCCCTCCCGGCCAATCTATGGCTACACCTTC. This encodes CAISDPSRPIYGYTF.

This clone occurred once. V usage is TRBV2 and J usage is TRBJ2-1; either TRBD1 or TRBD2 may fit D (5 bases each). This CDR3 has 14 amino acids. Per the germline V gene, CDR1 is SNHLY and CDR2 is FYNNEI. The germline V and J ends were trimmed by 6 bases and 2 bases, with 11 bases remaining between them. The CDR3 coding sequence is TGTGCCAGCAGGGGGGATATTACCTACAATGAGCAGTTCTTC. Protein: CASRGDITYNEQFF.

The chain joins TRBV5-4 to TRBJ2-1; 8 nucleotides agree with TRBD2. The CDR3 length is 16 residues. Germline lookup yields CDR1 SGHNT and CDR2 YYREEE (reference sequence). The V segment lost 4 bases and the J segment 0 bases; nucleotides outside the gene matches: 6. DNA of the CDR3: TGTGCCAGCAGCCGGGGGGGGGCGAGCTCCTACAATGAGCAGTTCTTC. Its translation is CASSRGGASSYNEQFF.

V is TRBV7-9 and J is TRBJ1-5, with D perhaps matching TRBD1 (5 bases). Germline CDR1 SEHNR, CDR2 FQNEAQ (reference sequence). Between the trimmed V and J ends, which lost 5 bases and 0 bases, there was a span of 11 bases. This CDR3 comprises 15 residues. This chain's CDR3 is CASSPGHRSNQPQHF. CDR3 DNA sequence: TGTGCCAGCAGCCCCGGACACCGTAGCAATCAGCCCCAGCATTTT.